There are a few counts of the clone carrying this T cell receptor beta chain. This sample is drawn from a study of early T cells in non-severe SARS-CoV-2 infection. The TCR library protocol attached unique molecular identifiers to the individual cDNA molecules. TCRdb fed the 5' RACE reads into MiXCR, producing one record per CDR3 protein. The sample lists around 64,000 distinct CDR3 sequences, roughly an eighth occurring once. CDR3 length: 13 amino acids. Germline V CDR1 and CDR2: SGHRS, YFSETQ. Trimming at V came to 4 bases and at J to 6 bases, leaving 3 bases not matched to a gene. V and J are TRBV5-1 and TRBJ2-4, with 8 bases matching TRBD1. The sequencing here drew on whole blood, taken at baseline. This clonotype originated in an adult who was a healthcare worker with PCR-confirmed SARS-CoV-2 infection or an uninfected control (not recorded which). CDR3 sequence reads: CASSLGQGNIQYF. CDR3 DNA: TGCGCCAGCAGCCTCGGACAGGGAAACATTCAGTACTTC.